This TCR beta chain was sequenced for a study of blood T cell repertoires in COVID-19. V was cut by 7 bases and J by 4 bases, with 16 bases left in between. The length of the CDR3 is 14 residues. Looked up from germline, CDR1 is MDHEN and CDR2 is SYDVKM. Method: immunoSEQ multiplex PCR; TCRdb's copy keeps in-frame clones and lacks some. This table has 290,000 or so clones, 90% appearing once. The rearrangement joins TRBV28 to TRBJ1-1; D is unclear. Material for sequencing was PBMCs or T cells enriched from blood (not recorded which). The TCR sequence derives from a woman aged 18 to 35 with acute COVID-19. CDR3 in amino acids: CASTTGSWGTEAFF. For the CDR3, the DNA is TGTGCCAGCACAACGGGATCTTGGGGCACTGAAGCTTTCTTT. The complete variable domain, with remaining parts taken from reference TRBV28 and TRBJ1-1, reads DVKVTQSSRYLVKRTGEKVFLECVQDMDHENMFWYRQDPGLGLRLIYFSYDVKMKEKGDIPEGYSVSREKKERFSLILESASTNQTSMYLCASTTGSWGTEAFFGQGTRLTVV.